The clone carrying this TCR beta chain showed up many times. Germline V lookup: CDR1 MDHEN, CDR2 SYDVKM. The CDR3 is 16 amino acids. The V gene end was trimmed by 5 bases and the J gene end by 1 base; junction bases not matched to a gene: 11. Regions amplified from RNA transcripts were the TCR beta CDR3 regions. A first-round RT-PCR of the TCR CDR3 used the HTBI primer set. A single record per CDR3 protein comes from TCRdb applying MiXCR to the multiplex PCR reads. The top ten clones hold approximately 3.9% of a sample with 600,000 to 650,000 distinct CDR3 sequences, 15% to 20% of them seen once. This sample was taken from a study of T cells in Graves' hyperthyroidism and ophthalmopathy. Disease duration under 2 months; hyperthyroidism patients were aged 18 to 65. Pregnant or lactating patients were excluded, as were those with uncontrolled infection or other autoimmune disease. On the basis of clinical symptoms, serum thyroxine and TRAb, thyroid ultrasound and orbital computed tomography, diagnoses were made.

The source material was blood. This rearrangement joins TRBV28 to TRBJ2-7, with 7 bases matching TRBD1. This TCR derives from a woman aged 25-40 years with Graves' hyperthyroidism. The CDR3 DNA reads as TGTGCCAGCAGTCTAGACCGACAGGGTTGGTCCTACGAGCAGTACTTC. It translates to CASSLDRQGWSYEQYF. Full variable domain (missing parts from reference TRBV28 and TRBJ2-7): DVKVTQSSRYLVKRTGEKVFLECVQDMDHENMFWYRQDPGLGLRLIYFSYDVKMKEKGDIPEGYSVSREKKERFSLILESASTNQTSMYLCASSLDRQGWSYEQYFGPGTRLTVT.